This T cell receptor beta chain was observed in a study of cytomegalovirus exposure and HLA in healthy donors (dated by TCRdb to 2016 to 2017). For context, the study as a whole: An earlier analysis of roughly 570 of the donors reported about 260 Gb of sequence data and some 110 million unique TCR beta sequences obtained from around 170 million T cells. Donor age, sex, ethnicity and CMV serostatus were compiled alongside the repertoire data. In a later analysis, previously published TCR beta repertoires from fewer than 750 donors were re-analyzed and high-resolution HLA genotyping was added so that TCR occurrence patterns could be studied. Every repertoire in the discovery cohort had been generated on one and the same sequencing platform. Typing coverage differed by locus: A, B, C, DRB1 and DQB1 were typed in about 620-630 donors, DQA1 in around 500, DPA1 in roughly 590, and DPB1 in approximately 450. The study profiled the T cell repertoires of 550 to 700 subjects by immunosequencing and related them to cytomegalovirus serostatus. The study aimed to test whether cataloging public T cell receptors could reveal signatures of past pathogen exposure. The later analysis used no new phenotypic data to find candidate immune exposures, relying instead on TCR beta sequences and their occurrence across donors. An early release that covered 500 to 800 HLA-typed donors contained 250 to 350 gigabases of sequencing data and tens of millions of unique TCR sequences. The genetic ancestry cluster associated with self-reported Caucasian donors included 81% of the roughly 360 genotyped donors. HLA typing covered class I and class II loci at four-digit resolution. On average, around 240,000 unique TCR beta nucleotide sequences were sequenced per donor among roughly 430 genotyped donors of the cohort, with 15% to 20% of those sequences being non-productive. Genome-wide SNP genotypes for about 65% of the roughly 670 donors were used in a later genetic analysis, which treated that subset as a discovery cohort. Besides the first cohort of approximately 670 subjects, a separate validation cohort made up of roughly 120 different subjects was used. Four or five DR-DQ haplotypes were handled as single units for association and clustering, since linkage in the cohort was strong. An earlier analysis of several hundred of the donors applied high-throughput TCR beta sequencing to assess whether each TCR beta V gene segment acted as functional or pseudogenic. To predict cytomegalovirus infection status, the study brought together high-throughput TCR immunosequencing, statistical association of individual TCRs with disease status, and machine learning. The paper as a whole reports these results and caveats: For the cohort, immune exposure information was limited to CMV serostatus. Presence/absence analyses assumed roughly uniform sequencing depth across donors, an assumption that may not hold. Because the 87-base-pair reads could not distinguish some IMGT-functional V segments, including TRBV6-2 and TRBV6-3, those segments were excluded. Because HLA typing was unavailable for some donors at each locus, only the typed subset was used in association tests. An earlier analysis of around 600 of the donors showed that most TCR beta V segments appeared in productive rearrangements either about 87% or about 30% of the time, which broadly matched IMGT annotations. When HLA alleles, especially DR and DQ, strongly co-occurred, attributing TCR associations to individual alleles was difficult. In a later analysis, the rate of TCR association differed among HLA loci, with DRB1 alleles having the most associated TCRs and HLA-C alleles having the fewest. In a later analysis, HLA-associated TCR beta chains showed more clonal expansion and lower generation probabilities than non-associated chains that were equally common. In both the original and validation cohorts, the classifier was reported to diagnose cytomegalovirus status with high specificity and sensitivity. According to a later analysis, parvovirus B19, influenza, CMV and Epstein-Barr virus appeared linked to several top co-occurrence clusters. In a later analysis, most CMV-associated TCR beta chains were found to appear HLA-restricted, with HLA associations seemingly driven largely by CMV exposure. In a later analysis, around 17,000 TCR beta sequences were associated with specific HLA alleles at a false discovery rate of 0.05. Around 16 rarely observed V segments, including chromosome 9 orphons, were excluded from the earlier analysis of just under 600 of the donors because counts were too low. According to a later genetic analysis, donors in an Asian-associated ancestry cluster had fewer N-insertions in productive TCRs than the approximately 690-donor mean. According to the authors, the approach could potentially be generalized to other disease states and immunological phenotypes. A later genetic analysis associated a missense DCLRE1C variant with V-gene and J-gene trimming of TCR beta chains, and an independent cohort replicated the association. In the study, approximately 150 TCR beta chains were listed as associated with cytomegalovirus. A cluster of highly shared sequence variants was judged likely to be a technical artifact of the sequencing pipeline. Correlated functional status among segregating V segments might be attributable to linkage disequilibrium, but an unknown experimental factor could not be ruled out. In vitro tests confirmed that three of the cytomegalovirus-associated TCR beta chains recognize cytomegalovirus antigens. A further reported finding was that TCR beta sequences accurately predicted the HLA-A and HLA-B alleles for most subjects in the first cohort. This cohort had only TCR beta chains sequenced, and the lack of alpha or paired-chain data limited which features could be detected. Most TCR sequences were seen in very few donors, while some public TCRs were found in many individuals.

V trim: 8 bases; J trim: 6 bases; unmatched bases: 12. The CDR3 starts with the cysteine, ends with the phenylalanine, and has 15 residues. CDR3 DNA only is kept here, 45 bases in frame from base 1. Reading the germline V gene gives CDR1 MGHDK and CDR2 SYGVNS. Remarks on this clone: The clone's antigen remains unknown. No base quality values were provided; no much bigger clone lies one nucleotide off.

The method was the immunoSEQ multiplex PCR assay. For the multiplex PCR, a mixture combining 60 forward primers for TCR Vbeta segments and 13 reverse primers for TCR Jbeta segments was used. The CDR3 region of rearranged TCR beta genes was amplified from genomic DNA with a multiplex PCR assay. The Illumina HiSeq System was used to sequence the amplified TCR beta libraries as 87-base-pair reads. The study's processing was this. In a later analysis, some 80 million unique TCR beta chains were counted across the roughly 670 repertoires, and around 11 million of these chains were shared by at least two donors. To remove PCR and sequencing errors, raw reads were error-corrected and collapsed into unique sequences using a nearest-neighbor algorithm that merged closely related sequences. CDR3 sequences were aligned to IMGT reference sequences to assign V, D and J gene segments. For a sequence to be retained, at least a six-nucleotide match to both a V gene segment and a J gene segment was required. Rearrangements were classified as productive when the CDR3 lacked stop codons and remained in frame with V and J, and all other rearrangements were classified as non-productive. CDR3 was defined by IMGT convention, running from the second conserved V-encoded cysteine to the conserved J-encoded phenylalanine. In an earlier analysis of approximately 590 of the donors, sequences lacking an unambiguous match to a single V gene segment were excluded. An earlier analysis of about 600 of the donors called V segments functional above 56.7% productive rearrangements and segregating when the between-donor standard deviation exceeded 5%. A statistical classification framework was built for diagnosing cytomegalovirus status from the catalog of TCR beta chain sequences. A later analysis assigned V and J genes by comparing TCR nucleotide sequences with IMGT/GENE-DB human TR gene sequences. The TCRdist pipeline was used in a later analysis to assign CDR3 sequences and most-parsimonious VDJ recombination scenarios. In a later analysis, every TCR beta chain was defined by the combination of its CDR3 amino acid sequence and its V-gene family, and reads without a unique V-gene family were dropped. As a way to deal with suspected cross-contamination and a sequencing artifact, a later analysis dropped 450 to 600 nucleotide sequences that were highly shared and had low generation probability. For each public chain, a later analysis derived a clonal expansion index from normalized ranks of inferred template counts within each repertoire. In a later analysis, generation probabilities were computed using a VDJ recombination model fitted to out-of-frame rearrangements, and the results were checked against IGoR. In a later analysis, TCR-TCR, TCR-HLA and TCR-CMV co-occurrence was scored with hypergeometric tests, and a repertoire-size bias correction was applied to TCR pairs. False discovery rates were estimated in a later analysis by permuting HLA or CMV assignments 20 times. In a later analysis, co-occurring TCRs were grouped using DBSCAN, and TCRdist sequence similarity was added for clustering within HLA-allele-positive subsets. Co-occurrence clustering excluded repertoires with fewer than 30,000 or more than 120,000 public chains, plus five with anomalous nucleotide sharing. TCRdb holds this immuneACCESS table with in-frame rearrangements only. Some clones are missing; in checked studies, unresolved V genes explain under half, and the rest has no known cause. The V and J calls and clone size are taken from that table; D and trimming were inferred from the DNA. This sample is represented by approximately 150,000 clones; more than 60% of them were singletons. Together, the top ten hold roughly 10% of the sample.

In total, 500 to 700 healthy bone marrow donors made up the cohort. At the time of sampling, every cohort member was nominally healthy, though immune exposures that went unrecorded were likely present. The donor was CMV seropositive and was included in the group of 290 or so seropositive cohort members. A peripheral blood sample was collected from each donor, and TCR beta sequencing was performed on peripheral blood mononuclear cells. Genomic DNA was extracted from the blood cell samples with the Qiagen DNeasy Blood Extraction Kit. The sample was PBMCs. The V and J genes are TRBV25-1 and TRBJ2-1; 8 bases in the junction line up with TRBD1. The sequence was collected from a man aged 18 to 29 in good health and CMV-seropositive. The CDR3 amino acid sequence is: CASVPPGGAGNEQFF. The sequenced DNA is TGTGCCAGCGTTCCTCCAGGGGGCGCGGGCAATGAGCAGTTCTTC.